This T cell receptor beta chain stems from a study of control samples from healthy donors and cancer patients. The CDR3 covers 16 residues. Germline V CDR1 and CDR2: KGHDR, SFDVKD. Trimming took 4 bases from V and 0 from J, leaving 9 bases between them. Method: immunoSEQ multiplex PCR; TCRdb's copy keeps in-frame clones and lacks some. The table records roughly 170,000 clones, almost 90% of them present only once. This sequence was found in a woman under 40 in good health. Material: blood. V usage is TRBV24-1 and J usage is TRBJ2-6; D possibly corresponds to TRBD1 (5 bases). The CDR3 region is CATSDSGLSGANVLTF. The CDR3 nucleotides read TGTGCCACCAGTGACTCAGGGCTCTCTGGGGCCAACGTCCTGACTTTC.